These 28 T cell receptor beta chains came from one sample sequenced in a study of CXCR3-negative and CXCR3-positive naive CD8 T cells. All TRB cDNA libraries came from 5' RACE performed with UMI labels. Reanalyzing the 5' RACE reads, TCRdb keeps one entry per CDR3 protein, without DNA. The data include about 46,000 distinct CDR3 sequences; the top ten clones carry under 2.5%. Sequenced input: naive CXCR3- CD8+ T cells from blood. Described subset: CD45RO-CCR7+CD27+CD95- naive CD8+ T cells lacking CXCR3 (TNR3-). The source of these receptors is a human donor in good health. Some clones in this sample may be carry-over from other donors' samples.

The gene calls are TRBV29-1 and TRBJ2-5. The germline gives CDR1 SQVTM, CDR2 ANQGSEA. This CDR3 has 12 amino acids. The CDR3: CSVEVAQETQYF.

The rearrangement links TRBV5-4 to TRBJ2-2. The CDR3 totals 12 residues. Germline CDR1 reads SGHNT; CDR2 reads YYREEE (reference sequence). The CDR3 is CASIKPTGELFF.

The chain couples TRBV20-1 to TRBJ1-5; no DNA is available, so the TRBD1 call from TCRdb remains unchecked. This CDR3 has 16 amino acids. CDR1 is DFQATT and CDR2 is SNEGSKA in the germline V gene (reference sequence). CDR3 region: CSALPLKTGLNQPQHF.

CDR3 residues: CASSFTGAGAAFF. J is TRBJ1-1 and V is TRBV28; TCRdb selects TRBD1, and the lack of DNA leaves this call unchecked. From germline, CDR1 is MDHEN and CDR2 SYDVKM. This CDR3 spans 13 amino acids.

The chain has TRBV28 and TRBJ2-7. Germline CDR1 reads MDHEN; CDR2 reads SYDVKM. The CDR3 is made up of 14 amino acids. The CDR3 sequence: CASSLVGSEYEQYF.

This chain connects TRBV28 to TRBJ2-2; as DNA is missing, the TRBD1 call by TCRdb cannot be tested. Germline CDR1 is MDHEN and CDR2 is SYDVKM. The CDR3 totals 12 residues. The CDR3: CAVGMGTGKLFF.

V and J are TRBV12-3 or TRBV12-4 and TRBJ2-5; TCRdb's D call of TRBD1 is untestable without DNA. The CDR3 contains 15 residues. CDR3: CASSSPGKLEETQYF.

V gene TRBV4-3 combines with J gene TRBJ2-1; TCRdb reports TRBD2, a call that lacks DNA to check it against. Germline lookup yields CDR1 LGHNA and CDR2 YSLEER. The CDR3 is 15 residues long. The CDR3 protein is CASSQAPPTYNEQFF.

The chain recombines TRBV28 with TRBJ2-7. Per germline, CDR1 MDHEN and CDR2 SYDVKM. The CDR3 runs to 13 residues. CDR3 region: CASSLVSLSEQYF.

The chain employs TRBV7-2 and TRBJ2-7; TCRdb outputs TRBD2, but without DNA this stays unchecked. Germline V lookup: CDR1 SGHTA, CDR2 FQGNSA. The CDR3 extends over 15 amino acids. CDR3 loop: CASSPGLAANYEQYF.

V is TRBV29-1 and J is TRBJ2-7; TCRdb outputs TRBD2, but without DNA this stays unchecked. The CDR3 loop spans 13 amino acids. The germline CDR1 and CDR2 sequences are SQVTM and ANQGSEA. The chain's CDR3 is CSVETSGTYEQYF.

This sequence joins TRBV7-9 and TRBJ1-6. This CDR3 has 17 amino acids. The germline CDR1 and CDR2 sequences are SEHNR and FQNEAQ (reference sequence). The CDR3 is CASSWPTAMGGDSPLHF.

The chain employs TRBV28 and TRBJ1-4. This CDR3 contains 15 residues. Germline V gene lookup returns CDR1 MDHEN and CDR2 SYDVKM. The CDR3 protein is CASSETRGGDEKLFF. The full variable domain, in which reference TRBV28 and TRBJ1-4 provide the parts outside the CDR3, is DVKVTQSSRYLVKRTGEKVFLECVQDMDHENMFWYRQDPGLGLRLIYFSYDVKMKEKGDIPEGYSVSREKKERFSLILESASTNQTSMYLCASSETRGGDEKLFFGSGTQLSVL.

The chain joins TRBV9 to TRBJ2-7; TCRdb's D call of TRBD2 is untestable without DNA. Per germline, CDR1 SGDLS and CDR2 YYNGEE. The CDR3 loop spans 15 amino acids. The CDR3 loop reads CASSPIAGGSYEQYF.

This chain links TRBV6-4 with TRBJ2-1; TCRdb picks TRBD1, but there is no DNA to check that call. Germline V lookup: CDR1 MRHNA, CDR2 SNTAGT. The CDR3 is 13 residues long. Here the CDR3 reads CASSDRGHNEQFF.

This chain links TRBV7-2 with TRBJ2-3; as DNA is missing, the TRBD1 call by TCRdb cannot be tested. Germline CDR1 reads SGHTA; CDR2 reads FQGNSA. This CDR3 contains 13 residues. The CDR3 protein is CASGRGSTDTQYF.

This chain connects TRBV4-2 to TRBJ2-3; without DNA, the TCRdb call of TRBD1 cannot be checked. CDR1 LGHNA and CDR2 YNFKEQ come from the germline V gene. The CDR3 is made up of 15 amino acids. This CDR3 is CASSQGAGGADTQYF.

The J gene is TRBJ1-1, the V gene TRBV28; the D call of TRBD1 rests on TCRdb alone, since no DNA is present to check it. Germline V gene data show CDR1 as MDHEN and CDR2 as SYDVKM. The CDR3 spans 14 residues. CDR3 sequence: CASSYSGGGTEAFF.

This rearrangement joins TRBV5-1 to TRBJ2-7. Germline V CDR1 and CDR2: SGHRS, YFSETQ. CDR3 size: 15 residues. The CDR3 sequence: CASSPQTVDSYEQYF.

V is TRBV27 and J is TRBJ2-1; as DNA is missing, the TRBD1 call by TCRdb cannot be tested. The CDR3 contains 13 residues. The germline gives CDR1 MNHEY, CDR2 SMNVEV (reference sequence). CDR3 residues: CASRPTGVNERLF.

The chain combines TRBV5-6 with TRBJ2-7; TCRdb returns TRBD1, unconfirmable since there is no DNA. CDR3 size: 13 residues. Germline CDR1 SGHDT, CDR2 YYEEEE. The CDR3 here is CASSHGASYEQYF.

This chain uses TRBV6-5 with TRBJ2-1; the TCRdb D gene call, TRBD1, has no DNA to confirm it. Germline loops: CDR1 MNHEY, CDR2 SVGAGI. The CDR3 consists of 14 residues. CDR3: CASSRQAPYNEQFF.

This rearrangement joins TRBV23-1 to TRBJ2-1; TCRdb returns TRBD2, unconfirmable since there is no DNA. TRBV23-1 belongs to the ORF category, with a function that is uncertain. The CDR3 is 16 amino acids. CDR3 loop: CASKLPGLAGYNEQFF.

The chain uses TRBV29-1 and TRBJ2-5; TCRdb's D call, TRBD2, is unchecked because there is no DNA. Germline lookup yields CDR1 SQVTM and CDR2 ANQGSEA. CDR3 length equals 15 residues. The CDR3 region is CSVEGLAGFQETQYF. Complete variable domain (other parts from reference TRBV29-1 and TRBJ2-5): SAVISQKPSRDICQRGTSLTIQCQVDSQVTMMFWYRQQPGQSLTLIATANQGSEATYESGFVIDKFPISRPNLTFSTLTVSNMSPEDSSIYLCSVEGLAGFQETQYFGPGTRLLVL.

This sequence joins TRBV3-1 and TRBJ2-3; TCRdb's D call of TRBD1 is untestable without DNA. Germline lookup yields CDR1 LGHDT and CDR2 YNNKEL (reference sequence). The length of the CDR3 is 16 residues. CDR3 loop: CASSPKPGQGSDTQYF.

The chain combines TRBV19 with TRBJ2-1. This CDR3 spans 11 amino acids. The germline V gene encodes CDR1 LNHDA and CDR2 SQIVND (reference sequence). The CDR3 sequence: CASSTSGEQFF.

The rearrangement joins TRBV25-1 to TRBJ2-7. The CDR3 runs to 14 residues. Looked up from germline, CDR1 is MGHDK and CDR2 is SYGVNS. The CDR3 reads CASSESGSFYEQYF.

The V call is TRBV27, the J call TRBJ2-1; TCRdb outputs TRBD2, but without DNA this stays unchecked. The CDR3 runs 15 residues. The germline gives CDR1 MNHEY, CDR2 SMNVEV (reference sequence). The CDR3: CASSFQLAGYNEQFF.